One and the same sample provided the 4 T cell receptor beta chains below, sequenced in a study of brain metastases from non-small cell lung cancer. TCRdb's copy holds only in-frame clones and misses some; the assay was immunoSEQ multiplex PCR. The sample yields several thousand clones, about nine tenths seen once. Input material: primary lung tumor tissue. The receptors shown here come from a donor at least 40 years old with non-small cell lung cancer.

This clone appeared once. The V gene is TRBV18, the J gene TRBJ2-3, with 8 bases aligning to TRBD2. CDR3 length: 17 residues. J gave up 5 bases and V 6 bases, and 16 bases lay outside the gene matches. Germline V gene lookup returns CDR1 KGHSH and CDR2 LQKENI. This CDR3 reads CASSPGGGRLGQDTQYF. DNA for the CDR3: TGTGCCAGCTCCCCCGGTGGCGGGAGGCTCGGTCAAGATACGCAGTATTTT. Combining the CDR3 with reference TRBV18 and TRBJ2-3 gives the whole variable domain NAGVMQNPRHLVRRRGQEARLRCSPMKGHSHVYWYRQLPEEGLKFMVYLQKENIIDESGMPKERFSAEFPKEGPSILRIQQVVRGDSAAYFCASSPGGGRLGQDTQYFGPGTRLTVL.

This chain links TRBV29-1 with TRBJ2-1; 7 nucleotides line up with TRBD2. Germline values: CDR1 SQVTM, CDR2 ANQGSEA. This CDR3 comprises 11 residues. The CDR3 bases are TGCACAGCGGCGGGAGAAGGAATTAAGTTCTTC. It yields the protein CTAAGEGIKFF.

This chain's CDR3 is CASSIFRGQGRYEQYF. The CDR3 coding sequence is TGTGCCAGTAGTATCTTTCGGGGACAGGGCCGCTACGAGCAGTACTTC. The chain combines TRBV19 with TRBJ2-7; 9 bases are shared with TRBD1. The junction had 9 bases not matched to a gene; V was cut back by 3 bases and J by 3 bases. Germline V gives CDR1 LNHDA, CDR2 SQIVND (reference sequence). The CDR3 totals 16 residues.

The chain is built from TRBV6-5 and TRBJ1-1, with D unclear. Germline CDR1 MNHEY, CDR2 SVGAGI. V dropped 8 bases and J dropped 5 bases, with 9 bases sitting between them. CDR3 size: 11 residues. CDR3 sequence (DNA): TGTGCCAGCCTTGGATGGACTGAAGCTTTCTTT. It yields the protein CASLGWTEAFF.